A single sample is the source of the 27 T cell receptor beta chains below, sequenced in a study of cytomegalovirus exposure and HLA in healthy donors (dated by TCRdb to 2015 to 2018). Libraries were constructed by the immunoSEQ multiplex PCR assay. For the multiplex PCR, a mixture combining 60 forward primers for TCR Vbeta segments and 13 reverse primers for TCR Jbeta segments was used. TCRdb took this table from immuneACCESS and kept in-frame rearrangements with V and J called. Such tables lack part of the clones; where checked against another copy, unresolved V genes explain under half of the gap, and the rest is unexplained. This sample is represented by 150,000 to 200,000 clones; about 88% of them were singletons. The top ten clones comprise approximately 1.7% of the sample. Sequencing was performed on PBMCs. These receptors were obtained from a woman under 30 in good health and CMV-seronegative.

This chain links TRBV6-5 with TRBJ2-3; 8 nucleotides agree with TRBD2. The junction had 8 bases not matched to a gene; V was cut back by 8 bases and J by 1 base. Germline CDR1 reads MNHEY; CDR2 reads SVGAGI. This CDR3 has 15 residues. The CDR3 protein is CASSRTSSGTDTQYF. CDR3 sequence (DNA): TGTGCCAGCTCGAGGACTAGCTCGGGCACAGATACGCAGTATTTT.

The gene calls are TRBV27 and TRBJ2-1; 11 bases align to TRBD2. Germline V gives CDR1 MNHEY, CDR2 SMNVEV (reference sequence). The CDR3 has 15 residues. Trimming cost V 6 bases and J 10 bases; bases outside gene matches: 11. The chain's CDR3 is CASSSWLAGGSEQFF. The CDR3 bases are TGTGCCAGCAGCTCTTGGCTAGCGGGGGGCAGCGAGCAGTTCTTC.

V gene TRBV10-3 combines with J gene TRBJ2-6; D gene uncertain. CDR3 size: 17 residues. The V gene lost 2 bases and the J gene lost 0 bases, with 11 bases spanning the gap. Germline CDR1 ENHRY, CDR2 SYGVKD. The CDR3 protein is CAISEGGYSSGANVLTF. The CDR3 DNA reads as TGTGCCATCAGTGAGGGCGGCTATAGCTCTGGGGCCAACGTCCTGACTTTC.

The rearrangement joins TRBV29-1 to TRBJ1-3; 9 nucleotides agree with TRBD1. The CDR3 totals 17 residues. Germline assignment: CDR1 SQVTM and CDR2 ANQGSEA. The ends lost 0 bases at V and 4 bases at J; junction bases unmatched: 10. The CDR3 sequence: CSVEDPGQGLLGNTIYF. In nucleotides, the CDR3 is TGCAGCGTTGAAGATCCGGGACAGGGTCTTCTCGGAAACACCATATATTTT.

This clone was detected once. CDR3 in DNA: TGTGCCAGTAGTATAGATCGCAGGGCCCTTCAGCATTTT. This encodes CASSIDRRALQHF. The chain carries TRBV19 and TRBJ1-5; weak D call: TRBD1 (5 bases). Trimming removed 0 bases from V and 13 bases from J, with 13 bases in between. Looked up from germline, CDR1 is LNHDA and CDR2 is SQIVND (reference sequence). The CDR3 extends over 13 amino acids.

This clone was found a few times. The chain has TRBV2 and TRBJ1-5; maybe TRBD1 (6 bases). Trimming removed 2 bases at V and 7 bases at J, with 12 bases between. This CDR3 spans 14 amino acids. In germline, CDR1 is SNHLY, CDR2 FYNNEI. CDR3 DNA sequence: TGTGCCAGCAGTGAATGGGGGCAAAGGCAGCCCCAGCATTTT. It encodes CASSEWGQRQPQHF. Full variable domain (outside the CDR3, taken from reference TRBV2 and TRBJ1-5): EPEVTQTPSHQVTQMGQEVILRCVPISNHLYFYWYRQILGQKVEFLVSFYNNEISEKSEIFDDQFSVERPDGSNFTLKIRSTKLEDSAMYFCASSEWGQRQPQHFGDGTRLSIL.

This sequence joins TRBV4-1 and TRBJ1-4; TRBD1 aligns across 10 bases. The V segment lost 5 bases and the J segment 6 bases; nucleotides outside the gene matches: 3. Germline loops: CDR1 MGHRA, CDR2 YSYEKL. The CDR3 is 14 residues long. The CDR3 loop reads CASSSGQGYEKLFF. CDR3 DNA: TGCGCCAGCAGCTCGGGACAGGGGTATGAAAAACTGTTTTTT.

This chain's CDR3 is CASSPQGANQPQHF. CDR3 nucleotides: TGTGCCAGCAGCCCCCAGGGGGCGAATCAGCCCCAGCATTTT. V and J are TRBV6-1 and TRBJ1-5; 8 bases are shared with TRBD1. The CDR3 length is 14 residues. Germline lookup yields CDR1 MNHNS and CDR2 SASEGT. The trim removed 6 bases at V and 4 bases at J, leaving 5 bases unmatched.

This clone was recorded only once. This chain joins TRBV7-8 and TRBJ2-5; TRBD2 matches 10 bases. This CDR3 spans 16 amino acids. Germline values: CDR1 SGHVS, CDR2 FQNEAQ. The V and J ends lost 9 bases and 5 bases, in that order; junction bases with no gene match: 15. CDR3 in amino acids: CASSGASGSREETQYF. DNA for the CDR3: TGTGCCAGTTCCGGTGCTAGCGGGAGCCGGGAGGAGACCCAGTACTTC. Full variable domain (rest looked up from reference TRBV7-8 and TRBJ2-5): GAGVSQSPRYKVAKRGQDVALRCDPISGHVSLFWYQQALGQGPEFLTYFQNEAQLDKSGLPSDRFFAERPEGSVSTLKIQRTQQEDSAVYLCASSGASGSREETQYFGPGTRLLVL.

This chain uses TRBV2 with TRBJ1-2, with 8 bases lining up with TRBD1. Germline assignment: CDR1 SNHLY and CDR2 FYNNEI. Losses at the gene ends were 6 bases for V and 8 bases for J; bases not matched to a gene: 11. This CDR3 region has 14 residues. The CDR3 DNA reads as TGTGCCAGCAGCGGGGGCAGGGGGCATGGGGGCTACACCTTC. Encoded protein: CASSGGRGHGGYTF.

This clone was seen once. The rearrangement joins TRBV27 to TRBJ2-2, with TRBD2 matching over 14 bases. Germline V gene data show CDR1 as MNHEY and CDR2 as SMNVEV (reference sequence). V trimming: 0 bases; J trimming: 7 bases; junction bases outside the gene matches: 7. The CDR3 is 18 amino acids. The CDR3 DNA is TGTGCCAGCAGTTTATCGGGACTAGCGGGAGTGGATGGCGGGGAGCTGTTTTTT. This translates into CASSLSGLAGVDGGELFF.

The V and J genes are TRBV5-1 and TRBJ1-4, with 10 bases that match TRBD1. V lost 0 bases, J lost 6 bases, and 2 bases stayed unmatched. There are 15 residues in the CDR3. The germline V gene encodes CDR1 SGHRS and CDR2 YFSETQ. The CDR3 spells CASSLAGTGDEKLFF. The CDR3 bases are TGCGCCAGCAGCTTGGCCGGGACAGGGGATGAAAAACTGTTTTTT.

The gene calls are TRBV30 and TRBJ1-5; maybe TRBD1 (6 bases). Germline V lookup: CDR1 GTSNPN, CDR2 SVGIG (reference sequence). V lost 3 bases and J lost 7, with 13 bases in between. The CDR3 loop spans 13 amino acids. CDR3 sequence reads: CAWSLQGEQPQHF. The CDR3 DNA follows: TGTGCCTGGAGCCTACAGGGAGAACAGCCCCAGCATTTT.

This rearrangement joins TRBV30 to TRBJ2-3; D is perhaps TRBD2 (6 bases). CDR1 is GTSNPN, CDR2 SVGIG, per germline (reference sequence). There are 16 residues in the CDR3. The V and J ends lost 1 base and 3 bases respectively, with 17 bases between them. The CDR3 reads CAWSGQGGYGTDTQYF. Written as DNA, the CDR3 is TGTGCCTGGAGTGGACAAGGAGGGTATGGGACAGATACGCAGTATTTT.

This chain uses TRBV11-2 with TRBJ2-7; 11 bases align to TRBD2. This CDR3 comprises 16 residues. Per the germline V gene, CDR1 is SGHAT and CDR2 is FQNNGV. V dropped 1 base and J dropped 2; count of bases not matched to a gene: 4. The CDR3 bases are TGTGCCAGCAGCTTAGCTGTTAGCGGGGGGGCCTACGAGCAGTACTTC. Protein product: CASSLAVSGGAYEQYF.

The V and J genes are TRBV5-8 and TRBJ2-7; a possible D gene is TRBD2 (5 bases). The CDR3 runs 12 residues. V lost 4 bases to trimming and J lost 4 bases, with 9 bases between them. Germline CDR1 SGHTS, CDR2 YDEGEE. The chain's CDR3 is CASSAGLYEQYF. CDR3 in DNA: TGTGCCAGCAGCGCCGGACTGTACGAGCAGTACTTC. Filled out from reference TRBV5-8 and TRBJ2-7, the complete variable domain reads EAGVTQSPTHLIKTRGQQATLRCSPISGHTSVYWYQQALGLGLQFLLWYDEGEERNRGNFPPRFSGRQFPNYSSELNVNALELEDSALYLCASSAGLYEQYFGPGTRLTVT.

J is TRBJ2-2 and V is TRBV7-8, with a possible D match to TRBD2 (6 bases). CDR1 is SGHVS and CDR2 is FQNEAQ in the germline V gene. The CDR3 has 18 amino acids. The V end was cut by 5 bases, the J end by 0 bases, with 19 bases between. The CDR3 loop reads CASSLLRAGVPNTGELFF. The CDR3 nucleotides are TGTGCCAGCAGCCTGTTGCGAGCGGGCGTCCCGAACACCGGGGAGCTGTTTTTT.

CDR3 sequence (DNA): TGTGCCAGCAGCTTAGATCGGGGATGGGCTTTCTTT. Its translation: CASSLDRGWAFF. The V call is TRBV7-2, the J call TRBJ1-1; no definite D call. The ends were cut back, 1 base at V and 11 bases at J, with 11 bases in the middle. Germline V gene lookup returns CDR1 SGHTA and CDR2 FQGNSA. There are 12 residues in the CDR3. The full variable domain, its missing parts supplied by reference TRBV7-2 and TRBJ1-1, is GAGVSQSPSNKVTEKGKDVELRCDPISGHTALYWYRQSLGQGLEFLIYFQGNSAPDKSGLPSDRFSAERTGGSVSTLTIQRTQQEDSAVYLCASSLDRGWAFFGQGTRLTVV.

This chain links TRBV18 with TRBJ2-7, with TRBD2 matching over 9 bases. The junction had 3 bases not matched to a gene; V was cut back by 6 bases and J by 3 bases. CDR3 length equals 13 residues. CDR1 is KGHSH, CDR2 LQKENI, per germline. The CDR3: CASSGGRGYEQYF. The CDR3, as DNA: TGTGCCAGCTCTGGCGGGAGGGGCTACGAGCAGTACTTC.

The chain is built from TRBV28 and TRBJ2-3; 8 bases align to TRBD2. CDR1 is MDHEN and CDR2 is SYDVKM in the germline V gene. CDR3 length: 15 residues. V lost 3 bases and J lost 5; bases outside the gene matches: 7. CDR3: CASSLGSGVGDTQYF. Here the CDR3 DNA reads TGTGCCAGCAGTTTGGGTAGCGGGGTTGGAGATACGCAGTATTTT.

V is TRBV19 and J is TRBJ2-1; 15 bases line up with TRBD2. Unmatched junction bases numbered 4, after V lost 4 bases and J lost 3 bases. CDR3 length equals 17 residues. Germline CDR1 reads LNHDA; CDR2 reads SQIVND (reference sequence). The CDR3: CASSTGLAGGIYNEQFF. In DNA form, the CDR3 reads TGTGCCAGTAGTACCGGACTAGCGGGAGGGATCTACAATGAGCAGTTCTTC.

This clone was picked up a small number of times. This CDR3 reads CASSEGGTGTEAFF. In DNA form, the CDR3 reads TGTGCCAGCAGTGAAGGTGGGACAGGGACTGAAGCTTTCTTT. The genes are TRBV6-1 and TRBJ1-1; 9 positions match TRBD1. This CDR3 contains 14 residues. Trimming took 1 base from V and 5 from J; bases not matched to a gene: 2. Per germline, CDR1 MNHNS and CDR2 SASEGT.

The gene calls are TRBV15 and TRBJ2-5, with D tentatively TRBD2 (6 bases). Germline-derived CDR1 and CDR2 are LNHNV and YYDKDF (reference sequence). Deletions cut 1 base from V and 2 bases from J, with 11 bases between. The CDR3 is made up of 15 amino acids. CDR3 nucleotide sequence: TGTGCCACCAGCAGAGGGGGACTGGAACAAGAGACCCAGTACTTC. Translation: CATSRGGLEQETQYF.

CDR3 sequence (DNA): TGTGCCAGTAGTGTACAGGGACCTAGCACAGATACGCAGTATTTT. This codes for CASSVQGPSTDTQYF. The chain recombines TRBV19 with TRBJ2-3, with D maybe TRBD1 (6 bases). V gave up 5 bases and J gave up 0 bases, with 12 bases separating them. CDR1 and CDR2 (germline): LNHDA, SQIVND (reference sequence). CDR3 length: 15 residues.

The V call is TRBV10-3, the J call TRBJ1-2; 10 nucleotides match TRBD1. CDR3 size: 15 residues. Trimming at V came to 4 bases and at J to 4 bases, leaving 6 bases not matched to a gene. The germline CDR1 and CDR2 sequences are ENHRY and SYGVKD. The CDR3 region has the DNA TGTGCCATCAGTGGACAGGGGGCGTCTGGCTATGGCTACACCTTC. The encoded protein is CAISGQGASGYGYTF.

The chain recombines TRBV10-3 with TRBJ2-7; no clear D. The length of the CDR3 is 13 residues. The V gene lost 4 bases and the J gene lost 1 base, with 8 bases spanning the gap. The V gene's germline CDR1 is ENHRY and CDR2 SYGVKD. The CDR3 DNA sequence: TGTGCCATCAGTGCTGTACTATCCTACGAGCAGTACTTC. Amino acids: CAISAVLSYEQYF.

The J gene is TRBJ2-5, the V gene TRBV7-8, with TRBD2 as a possible D gene (6 bases). CDR3 length: 16 amino acids. Per the germline V gene, CDR1 is SGHVS and CDR2 is FQNEAQ. Trimming took 2 bases from V and 5 from J, leaving 18 bases between them. The CDR3 here is CASSLWETPRGETQYF. The DNA for the CDR3 is TGTGCCAGCAGCTTATGGGAGACCCCACGGGGGGAGACCCAGTACTTC.